This TCR beta chain was recorded in a study of T cell responses to AZD1222 COVID-19 vaccine (dated by TCRdb to the early 2020s). Study-level background: TCR sequencing was performed for roughly 250 trial participants, of whom around 200 were given two doses of AZD1222 and about 25 were given two doses of MenACWY control vaccine. Trial participants were enrolled by age into subgroups of 18-55, 56-69 and 70-plus years, and around 150, 28 and 57 TCR-sequenced participants, respectively, were included in these subgroups.

Comment on this clone: This receptor's antigen is unknown. The record has no base qualities; no much larger clone is one base away.

The time point label on this specimen signifies: about 28 days (+/-7) after the second vaccine dose. AZD1222 recipients with second doses at about 4 weeks or about 12 weeks were pooled, because spike-specific TCR depth and breadth did not differ between schedules. Samples from vaccinated people were obtained from the UK trials COV001 and COV002, which included a single-blind randomized controlled phase 2/3 trial of AZD1222 (ChAdOx1 nCoV-19) in healthy adults. For TCRbeta chain sequencing, PBMC samples were collected from trial participants at day 0 and at day 28 after the second dose. V gives up 0 bases and J gives up 4 bases, and the segment between their germline ends measures 13 bases. Via the germline V gene, CDR1 is SGDLS and CDR2 YYNGEE. Including the terminal cysteine and phenylalanine, the CDR3 comprises 15 residues. Kept here is only the CDR3 DNA, which spans 45 bases and is read in frame from base 1.

The CDR3 regions of human TCRbeta chains were subjected to immunosequencing. The study's processing was this. Repertoire TCRs were matched against a reference library of SARS-CoV-2-specific TCRs generated with the MIRA antigen-specificity platform. Breadth was defined as the fraction of unique TCRs that were SARS-CoV-2-associated, and depth was defined as the fraction of total T cells that were SARS-CoV-2-associated. Using the MIRA data, each spike-specific TCR was mapped to the spike region that the TCR reacts to and placed in a CD4 or CD8 class. Log10-transformed breadth and depth values were compared by one-way ANOVA with Sidak's multiple comparisons tests. In its TCRdb copy, this immuneACCESS table keeps in-frame sequences only and misses some clones. Where compared with another copy, unresolved V genes explain less than half of these, and the others have no known cause. That table furnishes V, J and clone size, whereas the DNA furnished D and trimming. The sample profile shows 110,000 to 150,000 clones; 92% of them were found once. The ten biggest clones cover roughly 3.5% of the sample.

Overall study outcomes, separate from this receptor: Participants were mostly white British and included more females than males, and it was suggested by the authors that clonal diversity may have been underestimated. Reportedly, almost half of the unique spike-specific TCRs recognized epitopes lying outside the regions that are mutated in the B.1.351 and B.1.1.7 variants. A significant rise in spike-specific TCR breadth and depth was observed after two AZD1222 doses relative to day 0 and relative to MenACWY recipients. The 56-69-year group was small, and its depth increase did not reach significance, likely because of low power. CD4 TCRs associated with the vaccine covered the entire spike protein, and the dominant responses were in regions 160-218 and 743-854. Because no day 14 peak-response samples were available, the repertoires could be characterized only after the peak T cell response. Only a handful of AZD1222 recipients were SARS-CoV-2 seropositive at baseline, limiting conclusions about previously exposed vaccinees.

Sequenced material: peripheral blood, taken 28 days after the second AZD1222 dose. The V gene is TRBV9 and the J gene is TRBJ1-1; the D gene identity is not certain. This clonotype was obtained from an adult who received the AZD1222 COVID-19 vaccine. The CDR3 reads CASSVGGVLGTEAFF. The DNA is TGTGCCAGCAGCGTAGGTGGGGTGTTGGGCACTGAAGCTTTCTTT.